A selection of T cell receptor beta chains follows, all from one sample in a study of technical replicates of blood from four donors. Measured with immunoSEQ multiplex PCR; TCRdb has only the in-frame clones, and not every one. The table shows around 72,000 clones, with under 99% occurring only once. The sequenced material came from T cells isolated from PBMCs. These TCRs come from a human donor in good health. CDR3s include the opening cysteine and the closing phenylalanine or tryptophan. The D gene is left open where the match is weak. Some rows have no size entry. The others give once, few or many, or a class for an expanded clone.

J gene | clone size | D gene | V gene | CDR3 protein | CDR3 DNA
TRBJ1-2 | - | TRBD1 | TRBV5-4 | CASSQGTAIIGYTF | TGTGCCAGCAGCCAGGGGACAGCGATAATCGGCTACACCTTC
TRBJ2-1 | - | - | TRBV7-8 | CASSPGVLREINNEQFF | TGTGCCAGCAGCCCAGGGGTTCTGCGGGAGATCAACAATGAGCAGTTCTTC
TRBJ1-1 | - | - | TRBV28 | CASNRAETEAFF | TGTGCCAGCAACAGGGCCGAGACTGAAGCTTTCTTT
TRBJ1-5 | - | - | TRBV28 | CASSLEIVGQYSNQPQHF | TGTGCCAGCAGTTTAGAGATTGTCGGACAGTATAGCAATCAGCCCCAGCATTTT
TRBJ2-1 | - | TRBD2 | TRBV6-1 | CASSEEVAGAENNEQFF | TGTGCCAGCAGTGAAGAGGTTGCGGGAGCTGAAAACAATGAGCAGTTCTTC
TRBJ2-3 | - | - | TRBV6-5 | CASSYLPGAGDTQYF | TGTGCCAGCAGTTACTTACCAGGGGCCGGAGATACGCAGTATTTT
TRBJ2-7 | - | TRBD2 | TRBV6-5 | CASSSSGSWFEQYF | TGTGCCAGCAGTTCTAGCGGGAGTTGGTTCGAGCAGTACTTC
TRBJ1-2 | once | TRBD1 | TRBV13 | CASSQGQGGISSYGYTF | TGTGCCAGCAGCCAAGGACAGGGAGGGATATCTAGCTATGGCTACACCTTC
TRBJ2-1 | - | - | TRBV29-1 | CSVEGGQWYSYNEQFF | TGCAGCGTTGAAGGAGGGCAGTGGTACTCCTACAATGAGCAGTTCTTC
TRBJ2-1 | - | TRBD2 | TRBV7-3 | CASSSTSGAYNEQFF | TGTGCCAGCAGCTCGACTAGCGGCGCCTACAATGAGCAGTTCTTC
TRBJ1-5 | - | - | TRBV2 | CASSGSGYAHQPQHF | TGTGCCAGCAGTGGGTCCGGGTATGCTCACCAGCCCCAGCATTTT
TRBJ2-1 | - | TRBD2 | TRBV7-3 | CASSQGLLYNEQFF | TGTGCCAGCAGCCAGGGACTACTATACAATGAGCAGTTCTTC
TRBJ2-7 | - | TRBD1 | TRBV29-1 | CSVLSRDRGPYEQYF | TGCAGCGTTCTCTCCCGGGACAGGGGACCCTACGAGCAGTACTTC
TRBJ2-1 | - | TRBD2 | TRBV11-2 | CASSLVGSLAGEYNEQFF | TGTGCCAGCAGCTTAGTTGGGTCGCTAGCGGGTGAATACAATGAGCAGTTCTTC
TRBJ2-5 | - | - | TRBV11-2 | CASSIGVQETQYF | TGTGCCAGCAGCATAGGAGTCCAAGAGACCCAGTACTTC
TRBJ1-1 | - | TRBD1 | TRBV5-1 | CASSVYRGRNTEAFF | TGCGCCAGCAGCGTCTACAGGGGGAGGAACACTGAAGCTTTCTTT
TRBJ1-2 | - | - | TRBV6-5 | CASSGRDSGLYGYTF | TGTGCCAGCAGTGGACGGGACTCGGGTCTCTATGGCTACACCTTC
TRBJ2-1 | - | - | TRBV6-5 | CASSYGSEQFF | TGTGCCAGCAGTTACGGGAGTGAGCAGTTCTTC
TRBJ2-2 | - | TRBD2 | TRBV5-1 | CASSYTSGSPIELFF | TGCGCCAGCAGCTATACTAGCGGGAGCCCAATCGAGCTGTTTTTT
TRBJ1-2 | - | - | TRBV5-8 | CASSLEPGDGYTF | TGTGCCAGCAGCTTGGAACCAGGGGATGGCTACACCTTC
TRBJ2-7 | - | - | TRBV20-1 | CPCSYEQYF | TGCCCCTGTTCCTACGAGCAGTACTTC
TRBJ2-3 | once | - | TRBV19 | CATRFEGSTDTQYF | TGTGCCACCCGATTCGAGGGATCCACAGATACGCAGTATTTT
TRBJ2-2 | - | - | TRBV15 | CATSRGGANTGELFF | TGTGCCACCAGCAGGGGAGGCGCGAACACCGGGGAGCTGTTTTTT
TRBJ2-5 | - | - | TRBV7-9 | CASTGETQYF | TGTGCCAGCACCGGAGAGACCCAGTACTTC
TRBJ2-5 | - | - | TRBV30 | CAWSLDEEETQYF | TGTGCCTGGAGCTTAGACGAGGAAGAGACCCAGTACTTC
TRBJ2-1 | once | - | TRBV9 | CASSGYSPGATYNEQFF | TGTGCCAGCAGCGGCTATTCTCCGGGAGCTACCTACAATGAGCAGTTCTTC
TRBJ2-1 | - | TRBD2 | TRBV7-3 | CASSLAGGNYNEQFF | TGTGCCAGCAGCTTAGCGGGAGGGAACTACAATGAGCAGTTCTTC
TRBJ2-1 | - | TRBD2 | TRBV10-2 | CASTEAGGYEQFF | TGCGCCAGCACAGAAGCGGGAGGATATGAGCAGTTCTTC
TRBJ1-2 | - | - | TRBV20-1 | CSALANYGYTF | TGCAGTGCCCTAGCTAACTATGGCTACACCTTC
TRBJ2-2 | - | TRBD2 | TRBV7-2 | CASSPTSITGELFF | TGTGCCAGCAGCCCGACTAGCATCACCGGGGAGCTGTTTTTT
TRBJ2-7 | - | - | TRBV2 | CASHRYYEQYF | TGTGCCAGCCACCGGTACTACGAGCAGTACTTC
TRBJ1-2 | - | - | TRBV29-1 | CSVETRGFDYGYTF | TGCAGCGTTGAGACTCGGGGATTTGACTATGGCTACACCTTC
TRBJ2-2 | - | - | TRBV7-3 | CASSPYGGGGTGELFF | TGTGCCAGCAGCCCCTACGGGGGAGGGGGCACCGGGGAGCTGTTTTTT
TRBJ2-2 | - | - | TRBV29-1 | CSPTDLGVNLTGELFF | TGCAGCCCAACAGATTTAGGTGTCAATTTGACCGGGGAGCTGTTTTTT
TRBJ1-1 | - | - | TRBV21-1 | CASSQISGGRVGAFF | TGTGCCAGCAGCCAAATTTCGGGGGGCCGGGTAGGAGCTTTCTTT
TRBJ2-7 | - | - | TRBV7-2 | CASSLEQGAYEQYF | TGTGCCAGCAGCTTAGAACAGGGAGCCTACGAGCAGTACTTC